A selection of T cell receptor beta chains follows, all from one sample in a study of control samples from healthy donors and cancer patients. Generated by immunoSEQ multiplex PCR, the TCRdb table keeps only in-frame clones and is missing some. The data contain about 110,000 clones, about 89% of them singletons. What was sequenced was blood. These receptors were taken from a woman aged 50 to 60 in good health. Both conserved end residues are part of each CDR3. The order of the fields is CDR3 DNA, CDR3 protein, D gene, clone size, V gene, J gene. A D gene is named only where the DNA matches it firmly. Size values are once, few and many counts, or a class for expanded clones, and some rows have none.

CDR3 DNA: TGTGCCAGCAGCTCACGGCGGGGGGCCCTTTTTAGCACAGATACGCAGTATTTT
CDR3 protein: CASSSRRGALFSTDTQYF
D gene: TRBD2
clone size: .
V gene: TRBV5-4
J gene: TRBJ2-3

CDR3 DNA: TGTGCCAGCAGGGGGGGGGTCCTCTCTTCTGGAAACACCATATATTTT
CDR3 protein: CASRGGVLSSGNTIYF
D gene: .
clone size: .
V gene: TRBV28
J gene: TRBJ1-3

CDR3 DNA: TGTGCCAGCAGCTCGTCCGGGACAGGGGACTTTCTAGGCTCTGGAAACACCATATATTTT
CDR3 protein: CASSSSGTGDFLGSGNTIYF
D gene: TRBD1
clone size: .
V gene: TRBV7-8
J gene: TRBJ1-3

CDR3 DNA: TGTGCCAGCAGTCCCGAGCTCAAAAACATTCAGTACTTC
CDR3 protein: CASSPELKNIQYF
D gene: .
clone size: .
V gene: TRBV27
J gene: TRBJ2-4

CDR3 DNA: TGTGCCAGCAGCAAGGGTGAGCAGGCTACGCAGTATTTT
CDR3 protein: CASSKGEQATQYF
D gene: .
clone size: .
V gene: TRBV11-3
J gene: TRBJ2-3

CDR3 DNA: TGTGCCAGTAGACCCCAGAGCACAGATACGCAGTATTTT
CDR3 protein: CASRPQSTDTQYF
D gene: .
clone size: few
V gene: TRBV19
J gene: TRBJ2-3

CDR3 DNA: TGTGCCAGCCGTCCAGGGGTTGAGAGCACTGAAGCTTTCTTT
CDR3 protein: CASRPGVESTEAFF
D gene: .
clone size: .
V gene: TRBV6-5
J gene: TRBJ1-1

CDR3 DNA: TGTGCCAGCAGCCCCCGGGACTCCGACTACAATGAGCAGTTCTTC
CDR3 protein: CASSPRDSDYNEQFF
D gene: .
clone size: .
V gene: TRBV7-3
J gene: TRBJ2-1

CDR3 DNA: TGTGCCAGCAGTTCATCAAGGAGTAGTCAGCCCCAGCATTTT
CDR3 protein: CASSSSRSSQPQHF
D gene: .
clone size: .
V gene: TRBV27
J gene: TRBJ1-5

CDR3 DNA: TGTGCCAGCAGCTTACCCTTTTTAGATTACAATGAGCAGTTCTTC
CDR3 protein: CASSLPFLDYNEQFF
D gene: .
clone size: .
V gene: TRBV7-9
J gene: TRBJ2-1

CDR3 DNA: TGTGCCAGCAGTTACAACCCCGACTATGGCTACACCTTC
CDR3 protein: CASSYNPDYGYTF
D gene: .
clone size: .
V gene: TRBV6-2/TRBV6-3
J gene: TRBJ1-2

CDR3 DNA: TGTGCCAGCTCCCTGACAGGGGATTCCTACAATGAGCAGTTCTTC
CDR3 protein: CASSLTGDSYNEQFF
D gene: TRBD1
clone size: .
V gene: TRBV18
J gene: TRBJ2-1

CDR3 DNA: TGTGCCAGCAGCGTAGCGAGGGACAGGGTAGAGCAAGAGACCCAGTACTTC
CDR3 protein: CASSVARDRVEQETQYF
D gene: TRBD1
clone size: .
V gene: TRBV9
J gene: TRBJ2-5

CDR3 DNA: TGTGCCAGCAGTCAAGAGTCGGACTATGGCTACACCTTC
CDR3 protein: CASSQESDYGYTF
D gene: .
clone size: .
V gene: TRBV6-6
J gene: TRBJ1-2

CDR3 DNA: TGTGCCACCAGCAGGCCTATAGCGGGGGCTACCTACGAGCAGTACTTC
CDR3 protein: CATSRPIAGATYEQYF
D gene: TRBD2
clone size: .
V gene: TRBV15
J gene: TRBJ2-7

CDR3 DNA: TGTGCCAGCAGCTTTCAGGGGGCTATGAACACTGAAGCTTTCTTT
CDR3 protein: CASSFQGAMNTEAFF
D gene: TRBD1
clone size: .
V gene: TRBV7-8
J gene: TRBJ1-1